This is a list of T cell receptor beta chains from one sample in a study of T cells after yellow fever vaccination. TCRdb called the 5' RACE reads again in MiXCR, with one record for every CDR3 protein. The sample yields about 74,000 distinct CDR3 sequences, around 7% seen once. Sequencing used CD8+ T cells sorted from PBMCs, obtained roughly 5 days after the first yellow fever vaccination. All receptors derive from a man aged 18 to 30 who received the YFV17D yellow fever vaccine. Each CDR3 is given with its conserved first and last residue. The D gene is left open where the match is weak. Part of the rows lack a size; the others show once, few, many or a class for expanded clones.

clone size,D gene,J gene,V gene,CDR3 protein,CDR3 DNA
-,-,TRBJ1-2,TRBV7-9,CASSGAGRNYGYTF,TGTGCCAGCAGCGGAGCTGGACGGAACTATGGCTACACCTTC
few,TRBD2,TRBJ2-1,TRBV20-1,CSARDGTSQPYNEQFF,TGCAGTGCTAGAGATGGGACTAGCCAACCCTACAATGAGCAGTTCTTC
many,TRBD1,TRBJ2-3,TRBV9,CASSVRTGGGTDTQYF,TGTGCCAGCAGCGTCAGGACAGGGGGAGGCACAGATACGCAGTATTTT
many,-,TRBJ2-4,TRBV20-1,CSADGGLGNIQYF,TGCAGTGCCGACGGGGGGCTCGGAAACATTCAGTACTTC
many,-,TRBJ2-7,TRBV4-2,CASSQGLQLYEQYF,TGTGCCAGCAGCCAAGGTTTACAACTCTACGAGCAGTACTTC
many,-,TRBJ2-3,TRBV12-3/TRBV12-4,CASSLLEGPSTDTQYF,TGTGCCAGCAGTTTGTTGGAGGGCCCTAGCACAGATACGCAGTATTTT
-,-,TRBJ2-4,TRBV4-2,CASSQGPPGAGAKNIQYF,TGTGCCAGCAGCCAAGGGCCCCCCGGGGCGGGGGCCAAAAACATTCAGTACTTC
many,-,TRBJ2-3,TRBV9,CASSAFDSSTDTQYF,TGTGCCAGCAGCGCCTTTGACTCTAGCACAGATACGCAGTATTTT
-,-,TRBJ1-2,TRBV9,CASSAWDGNYGYTF,TGTGCCAGCAGCGCCTGGGACGGTAACTATGGCTACACCTTC
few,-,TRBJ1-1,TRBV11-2,CASRTTVEAFF,TGTGCCAGCAGAACGACAGTCGAGGCTTTCTTT
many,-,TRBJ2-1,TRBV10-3,CAISGTGSYNEQFF,TGTGCCATCAGTGGTACGGGCTCCTACAATGAGCAGTTCTTC
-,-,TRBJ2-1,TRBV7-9,CASSLIGGSYNEQFF,TGTGCCAGCAGCTTAATCGGGGGATCCTACAATGAGCAGTTCTTC
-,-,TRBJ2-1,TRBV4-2,CASSPGVRYNEQFF,TGTGCCAGCAGCCCCGGGGTCCGGTACAATGAGCAGTTCTTC
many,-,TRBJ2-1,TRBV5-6,CASSFRVTGSEQFF,TGTGCCAGCAGCTTTCGTGTCACAGGGTCTGAGCAGTTCTTC
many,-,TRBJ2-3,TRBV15,CATSNSLADTQYF,TGTGCCACCAGTAATTCGTTGGCAGATACGCAGTATTTT
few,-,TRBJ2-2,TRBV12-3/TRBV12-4,CASRGRDNTGELFF,TGTGCCAGCAGAGGCAGGGATAACACCGGGGAGCTGTTTTTT
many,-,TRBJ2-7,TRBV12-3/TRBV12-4,CASSLAGAYEQYF,TGTGCCAGCAGTTTAGCGGGGGCCTACGAGCAGTACTTC
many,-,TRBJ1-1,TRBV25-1,CASSEFPGEAFF,TGTGCCAGCAGTGAATTCCCAGGGGAAGCTTTCTTT
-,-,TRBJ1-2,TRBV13,CASSPPGEDGYTF,TGTGCCAGCAGCCCACCGGGGGAGGATGGCTACACCTTC
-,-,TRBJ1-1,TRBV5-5,CASSLSGGTEAFF,TGTGCCAGCAGCTTGTCGGGGGGCACTGAAGCTTTCTTT
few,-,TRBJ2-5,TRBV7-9,CASSPGTVHAETQYF,TGTGCCAGCAGCCCGGGGACCGTGCATGCGGAGACCCAGTACTTC
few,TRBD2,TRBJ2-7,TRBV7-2,CASSAVGGAYEQYF,TGTGCCAGCAGCGCCGTGGGGGGGGCCTACGAGCAGTACTTC
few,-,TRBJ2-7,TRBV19,CASSREAGSYEQYF,TGTGCCAGTAGTCGAGAGGCGGGCTCCTACGAGCAGTACTTC
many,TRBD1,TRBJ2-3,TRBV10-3,CATLGQAADTQYF,TGTGCCACCTTGGGACAGGCGGCGGATACGCAGTATTTT
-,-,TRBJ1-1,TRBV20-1,CSARDPGVTEAFF,TGCAGTGCTAGAGATCCGGGGGTCACTGAAGCTTTCTTT
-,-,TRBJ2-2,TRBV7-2,CASTGSGSKSRELFF,TGTGCCAGCACCGGGTCGGGATCGAAGAGTAGAGAGCTGTTTTTT
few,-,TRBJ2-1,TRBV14,CASSQDLLGYDEQFF,TGTGCCAGCAGCCAAGATCTTCTAGGGTACGATGAGCAGTTCTTC
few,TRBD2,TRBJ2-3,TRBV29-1,CSVEEWTSGGRATDTQYF,TGCAGCGTTGAAGAATGGACTAGCGGGGGCCGGGCGACAGATACGCAGTATTTT
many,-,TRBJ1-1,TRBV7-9,CASSPTLQGNTEAFF,TGTGCCAGCAGCCCAACTTTACAGGGGAACACTGAAGCTTTCTTT
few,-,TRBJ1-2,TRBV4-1,CASSQEGVGHLSYGYTF,TGCGCCAGCAGCCAAGAAGGAGTGGGACATCTAAGCTATGGCTACACCTTC
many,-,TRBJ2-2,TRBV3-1,CASSQEPVGLFF,TGTGCCAGCAGCCAAGAACCAGTTGGGCTGTTTTTT